Below, 20 T cell receptor beta chains from the same sample are listed, as sequenced in a study of T cell responses to AZD1222 COVID-19 vaccine. The protocol was immunoSEQ multiplex PCR, while the TCRdb copy is restricted to in-frame clones and leaves out a portion. The sample holds some 80,000 clones, 88% seen once. This specimen was peripheral blood, taken on day 0 of MenACWY control vaccination. Source of these receptors: an adult in good health.

The chain uses TRBV6-6 and TRBJ1-6; unclear D gene. Trimming stripped 8 bases from V and 0 bases from J, with 17 bases between. CDR3 length equals 17 residues. Per the germline V gene, CDR1 is MNHNY and CDR2 is SVGAGI (reference sequence). The CDR3 coding sequence is TGTGCCAGCGGTCTCGGCAGTTCGAGCTCCTATAATTCACCCCTCCACTTT. Amino acids: CASGLGSSSSYNSPLHF.

In this sample, this clone turned up once. The chain uses TRBV29-1 and TRBJ2-1, with a weak D call TRBD2 (7 bases). Per the germline V gene, CDR1 is SQVTM and CDR2 is ANQGSEA. This CDR3 is 12 amino acids long. V was clipped by 7 bases and J by 6 bases, with 13 bases between them. CDR3 nucleotide sequence: TGCAGCGCCCAAAGGGGGGGCAATGAGCAGTTCTTC. It codes for CSAQRGGNEQFF.

The chain recombines TRBV14 with TRBJ2-3, with D hard to call. The germline gives CDR1 SGHDN, CDR2 FVKESK. The germline V and J ends were trimmed by 3 bases and 1 base, with 11 bases remaining between them. This CDR3 is 15 amino acids long. The CDR3 protein is CASSQSGLGTDTQYF. CDR3 in DNA: TGTGCCAGCAGCCAGTCAGGCCTTGGCACAGATACGCAGTATTTT.

CDR3: CASGRWIEGTEAFF. CDR3 nucleotides: TGTGCCAGCGGGCGATGGATCGAGGGCACTGAAGCTTTCTTT. The rearrangement joins TRBV6-5 to TRBJ1-1, with D hard to call. This CDR3 is 14 amino acids long. Trimming took 8 bases from V and 4 from J, leaving 17 bases between them. In germline, CDR1 is MNHEY, CDR2 SVGAGI.

This clone was found a few times. The CDR3 reads CASSLVEVNYGYTF. The CDR3 nucleotides read TGCGCCAGCAGCTTGGTTGAGGTCAACTATGGCTACACCTTC. The V and J genes are TRBV5-1 and TRBJ1-2; D unclear. The V end lost 0 bases, the J end lost 2 bases, and 8 bases lay between the germline ends. From germline, CDR1 is SGHRS and CDR2 YFSETQ. The CDR3 has 14 amino acids.

CDR3 residues: CSVVGNEQFF. The CDR3, as DNA: TGCAGCGTTGTGGGGAATGAGCAGTTCTTC. The chain recombines TRBV29-1 with TRBJ2-1, with unresolved D. The germline V gene has CDR1 SQVTM and CDR2 ANQGSEA. V was shortened by 4 bases and J by 7 bases, with 5 bases between the two germline ends. The CDR3 is 10 residues long.

The chain combines TRBV21-1 with TRBJ1-1. TRBV21-1 is a documented pseudogene. The CDR3 sequence is 16 residues long. As DNA, the CDR3 is TGTGCCAGCAGCAAAACCTGCCTTAGGAGACGGACTGAAGCTTTCTTT. This encodes CASSKTCLRRRTEAFF.

The chain joins TRBV5-6 to TRBJ1-2; D is uncertain. The CDR3 extends over 15 amino acids. V was clipped by 4 bases and J by 8 bases, with 21 bases between them. CDR1 and CDR2 from the germline V gene are SGHDT and YYEEEE. CDR3 DNA sequence: TGTGCCAGCAGCCTCCGCCGGGCGGGCCAAGGGGGCTACACCTTC. This codes for CASSLRRAGQGGYTF.

The chain joins TRBV27 to TRBJ1-5, with D tentatively TRBD1 (6 bases). Trimming shortened V by 2 bases and J by 10 bases, and 21 bases separated the two germline ends. CDR3 length: 16 amino acids. Germline CDR1 and CDR2: MNHEY and SMNVEV (reference sequence). The CDR3 DNA reads TGTGCCAGCAGTTTAAAGGCGGTTGGGGGGGCAGGTCCCCAGCATTTT. This gives the protein CASSLKAVGGAGPQHF.

This sequence joins TRBV27 and TRBJ2-7, with 7 bases matching TRBD1. After removal of 10 bases from V and 4 bases from J, the junction contained 16 bases not matched to a gene. CDR3 size: 15 residues. The germline gives CDR1 MNHEY, CDR2 SMNVEV (reference sequence). CDR3 bases: TGTGCCACTACGACCCGGGGCAGGGGGACATACGAGCAGTACTTC. Translating it yields CATTTRGRGTYEQYF.

This clone was counted between two and nine times. The V call is TRBV19, the J call TRBJ1-2; tentative D call: TRBD1 (6 bases). The CDR3 length is 13 residues. V lost 6 bases to trimming and J lost 6 bases, with 14 bases between them. Germline CDR1 reads LNHDA; CDR2 reads SQIVND (reference sequence). The CDR3 DNA sequence: TGTGCCAGTAGCGCGGGGGGCAGGGATGGCTACACCTTC. Its protein product is CASSAGGRDGYTF.

The rearrangement joins TRBV11-3 to TRBJ2-2, with D maybe TRBD1 (6 bases). CDR1 and CDR2 from the germline V gene are SGHNT and YENEEA. The germline V and J ends were trimmed by 1 base and 5 bases, with 14 bases remaining between them. The CDR3 covers 16 residues. For the CDR3, the DNA is TGTGCCAGCAGCTTAGGGGGGCTGTCCGGGACCGGGGAGCTGTTTTTT. Its translation is CASSLGGLSGTGELFF.

This clone was observed once. The chain is built from TRBV5-8 and TRBJ2-7; 7 positions match TRBD1. V lost 0 bases to trimming and J lost 9 bases; unmatched junction nucleotides: 9. The CDR3 is 14 amino acids. The germline V gene encodes CDR1 SGHTS and CDR2 YDEGEE. The CDR3: CASSLGTGDQVQYF. The CDR3 DNA is TGTGCCAGCAGCTTGGGTACAGGGGATCAGGTGCAGTACTTC. Together with reference TRBV5-8 and TRBJ2-7, the CDR3 gives the full variable domain: EAGVTQSPTHLIKTRGQQATLRCSPISGHTSVYWYQQALGLGLQFLLWYDEGEERNRGNFPPRFSGRQFPNYSSELNVNALELEDSALYLCASSLGTGDQVQYFGPGTRLTVT.

This chain links TRBV5-4 with TRBJ1-2, with TRBD1 identical over 7 bases. The CDR3 runs to 12 residues. The germline CDR1 and CDR2 sequences are SGHNT and YYREEE (reference sequence). The J segment lost 8 bases and the V segment lost 4 bases, leaving 5 bases of the junction unmatched. The CDR3 region has the DNA TGTGCCAGCAGCGAGGGGGCTGGAGGCTACACCTTC. It translates to CASSEGAGGYTF.

This chain connects TRBV6-2 or TRBV6-3 to TRBJ1-5, with unresolved D. In germline, CDR1 is MNHEY, CDR2 SVGEGT. This CDR3 has 17 residues. Trimming shortened V by 0 bases and J by 0 bases, and 12 bases separated the two germline ends. In nucleotides, the CDR3 is TGTGCCAGCAGTTACTCACAGAGGCCGGTTAGCAATCAGCCCCAGCATTTT. It specifies CASSYSQRPVSNQPQHF.

The rearrangement links TRBV5-1 to TRBJ1-1, with 9 bases matching TRBD1. Germline V gene sequence: CDR1 SGHRS, CDR2 YFSETQ. The length of the CDR3 is 16 residues. Trimming cost V 2 bases and J 5 bases; bases outside gene matches: 10. The CDR3 region has the DNA TGCGCCAGCAGCTTACAGGGGGCCGGGGGATGGACTGAAGCTTTCTTT. Protein: CASSLQGAGGWTEAFF.

The rearrangement links TRBV11-1 to TRBJ1-1, with TRBD1 identical over 9 bases. Germline loops: CDR1 SGHAT, CDR2 FQDESV (reference sequence). The trim removed 4 bases at V and 6 bases at J, leaving 3 bases unmatched. The CDR3 consists of 13 residues. CDR3 DNA sequence: TGTGCCAGCAGCTACACAGGGGGCTCTGAAGCTTTCTTT. Its translation: CASSYTGGSEAFF.

This chain connects TRBV7-8 to TRBJ1-1; D remains ambiguous. The CDR3 is 12 residues long. V dropped 5 bases and J dropped 0 bases, with 4 bases sitting between them. Germline V gene data show CDR1 as SGHVS and CDR2 as FQNEAQ. The CDR3 sequence is CASSPMNTEAFF. The CDR3 DNA reads TGTGCCAGCAGCCCGATGAACACTGAAGCTTTCTTT.

The chain combines TRBV16 with TRBJ1-4, with 7 nucleotides matching TRBD1. The CDR3 runs 15 residues. The germline CDR1 and CDR2 sequences are KGHSY and FQNENV. Trimming took 4 bases from V and 8 from J; bases not matched to a gene: 10. This CDR3 reads CASSPSKGAREKLFF. CDR3 bases: TGTGCCAGCAGCCCTTCCAAGGGGGCTAGAGAAAAACTGTTTTTT.

The chain employs TRBV12-5 and TRBJ1-5; no definite D call. In germline, CDR1 is LGHNT, CDR2 FRNRAP. CDR3 length equals 12 residues. The V and J ends lost 2 bases and 10 bases respectively, with 9 bases between them. CDR3 sequence reads: CASGLNIGPQHF. In DNA, the CDR3 is TGTGCTAGTGGTTTGAATATTGGACCCCAGCATTTT.